These 2 T cell receptor beta chains were all obtained from the same sample, sequenced in a study of tumor-infiltrating lymphocytes in oesophageal squamous cell carcinoma. TCRdb reprocessed the PCR reads with MiXCR, giving one entry per CDR3 protein. This table has about 12,000 distinct CDR3 sequences, roughly 50% appearing once. What was sequenced was esophageal tumor tissue. These receptors all come from a female donor with esophageal squamous cell carcinoma.

This clonotype came up many times. A read error may be the cause here, since a much bigger clone is one base away. CDR3 residues: CASQPDKYNEQYF. The DNA for the CDR3 is TGCGCCAGTCAGCCGGACAAATACAATGAGCAGTACTTC. The chain is built from TRBV10-1 and TRBJ2-5; tentatively, D is TRBD1 (5 bases). The length of the CDR3 is 13 residues. From germline, CDR1 is WNHNN and CDR2 SYGVQD (reference sequence). Trimming stripped 9 bases from V and 11 bases from J, with 22 bases between.

Comment on this clonotype: The CDR3 does not end in the conserved phenylalanine or tryptophan, so this is likely a read error. No DNA is shown, since the ends of the CDR3 on it are uncertain; the CDR3 is the one TCRdb lists. The rearrangement uses TRBV7-3 and TRBJ2-1. From its first to its last residue, the CDR3 has 17 amino acids. Germline V CDR1 and CDR2: SGHTA, FQGTGA. CDR3 sequence reads: CASSLQADLNYGYTFGS.